This section outlines one TCR beta chain sequence together with its context. Only in-frame clones appear in the TCRdb table, and some are missing; sequencing was by immunoSEQ multiplex PCR. The data hold 150,000 or so clones, with roughly 90% observed a single time. The data stem from a study of blood T cell repertoires in COVID-19. Study context: PBMCs, B-cell-depleted T cells, or T cells provided the cDNA or gDNA that made up the material.

V was cut by 7 bases and J by 0 bases, with 12 bases left in between. Germline values: CDR1 MNHEY, CDR2 SVGAGI. CDR3 length: 15 residues. Material: peripheral blood. This chain uses TRBV6-5 with TRBJ2-2; maybe TRBD2 (6 bases). This receptor was taken from a man aged 45-65 years with acute or convalescent COVID-19. This chain's CDR3 is CASKAGRTNTGELFF. The CDR3 DNA follows: TGTGCCAGCAAGGCGGGACGCACGAACACCGGGGAGCTGTTTTTT.